Sequencing of this TCR beta chain was carried out in a study of blood T cells in healthy people across ages. This clonotype was seen a single time. Its antigen is currently unknown. Primers used in a second PCR of about 6 to 11 cycles were a sample-barcoded 5' primer and a J-beta primer mix. TCRdb re-called the 5' RACE reads through MiXCR, storing one row per CDR3 protein. In the table there are over 600,000 distinct CDR3 sequences, less than 60% of which are singletons. General study results and limits: The unknown donor CMV status may have confounded expanded clonotype changes.

This TCR derives from a man at least 80 years old in good health. The sequencing input was blood.

The CDR3 reads CAISDQTGNEQYF. The CDR3 DNA sequence: TGTGCCATCAGCGACCAGACAGGGAACGAGCAGTACTTC. The J gene is TRBJ2-7, the V gene TRBV10-3; 7 bases map to TRBD1. V lost 6 bases and J lost 5; bases outside the gene matches: 7. Germline CDR1 reads ENHRY; CDR2 reads SYGVKD. The CDR3 runs 13 residues.